This TCR beta chain was recovered during a study of PD-1 blockade in classical Hodgkin lymphoma. Study conclusions and caveats: Newly diagnosed patients had diversity similar to the baseline diversity of complete responders. Newly diagnosed patients were reported to exhibit reduced baseline TCR diversity relative to healthy donors.

Documented time point: cycle 4 day 1 (C4D1), after 6 weeks of nivolumab. Each patient relapsed following autologous stem cell transplantation, and prior brentuximab vedotin exposure differed. Generated by immunoSEQ multiplex PCR, the TCRdb table keeps only in-frame clones and is missing some. The repertoire holds under 9,000 clones, with roughly 87% as singletons. The V gene's germline CDR1 is SGHTA and CDR2 FQGNSA. The V end was cut by 4 bases, the J end by 4 bases, with 13 bases between. There are 14 residues in the CDR3. Remarks on this clone: No antigen is known for it.

The chain has TRBV7-2 and TRBJ1-2; D gene ambiguous. The receptor was derived from a human donor with classical Hodgkin lymphoma. Sequenced material: peripheral blood mononuclear cells (PBMCs), taken before the fourth cycle of nivolumab. CDR3 coding DNA: TGTGCCAGCAGCTCCGATTGGGTTATCTATGGCTACACCTTC. Translated, it gives CASSSDWVIYGYTF.